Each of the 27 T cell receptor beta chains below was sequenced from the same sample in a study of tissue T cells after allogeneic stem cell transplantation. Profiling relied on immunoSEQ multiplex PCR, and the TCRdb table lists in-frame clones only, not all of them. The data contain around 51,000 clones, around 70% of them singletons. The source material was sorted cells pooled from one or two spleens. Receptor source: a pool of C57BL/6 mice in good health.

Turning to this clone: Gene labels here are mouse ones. The sequenced part of the CDR3 DNA is TGTGCCAGCTCTCTCGAAGGGCTTGCAAACTCCGACTACACC. It yields the protein CASSLEGLANSDYT. The entire CDR3 is CASSLEGLANSDYTF. The rearrangement links TRBV12-1 to TRBJ1-2; D gene unclear. Coverage ceases 1 residue before the CDR3 finishes, and the germline J gene fills in the end. V was clipped by 0 bases and J by 0 bases, with 10 bases between them. The CDR3 has 15 amino acids. CDR1 is SGHSN and CDR2 is HYEKVE in the germline V gene.

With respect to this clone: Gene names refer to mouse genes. This CDR3 is CASSLGTGNSDYTF. The CDR3 DNA, read in part, is TGTGCCAGCTCTCTCGGGACAGGGAACTCCGACTACACC. J is TRBJ1-2 and V is TRBV12-1; 9 bases are a match to TRBD1. The read stops 1 residue short of the end of the CDR3; the missing end is completed from the germline J gene. The CDR3 is made up of 14 amino acids. Losses at the gene ends were 0 bases for V and 2 bases for J; bases not matched to a gene: 0. Germline CDR1 SGHSN, CDR2 HYEKVE. Full variable domain (remainder filled in from reference TRBV12-1 and TRBJ1-2): DSGVVQSPRHIIKEKGGRSVLTCIPISGHSNVVWYQQTLGKELKFLIQHYEKVERDKGFLPSRFSVQQFDDYHSEMNMSALELEDSAMYFCASSLGTGNSDYTFGSGTRLLVI.

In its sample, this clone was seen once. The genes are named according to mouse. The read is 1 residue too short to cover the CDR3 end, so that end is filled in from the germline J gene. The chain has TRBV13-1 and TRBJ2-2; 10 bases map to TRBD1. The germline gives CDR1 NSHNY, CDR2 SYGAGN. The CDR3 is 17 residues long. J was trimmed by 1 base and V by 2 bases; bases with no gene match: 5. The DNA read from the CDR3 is TGTGCCAGCAGTGAGGGGACAGGGGTCAAAAACACCGGGCAGCTCTAC. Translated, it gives CASSEGTGVKNTGQLY. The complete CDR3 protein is CASSEGTGVKNTGQLYF.

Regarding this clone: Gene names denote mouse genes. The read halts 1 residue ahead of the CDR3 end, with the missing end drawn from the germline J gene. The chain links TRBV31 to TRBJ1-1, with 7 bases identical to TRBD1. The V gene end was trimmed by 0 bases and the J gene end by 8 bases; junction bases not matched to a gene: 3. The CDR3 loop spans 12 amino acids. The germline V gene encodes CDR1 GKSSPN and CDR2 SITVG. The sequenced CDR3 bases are TGTGCCTGGAGTCTAGTGACAGGGGAAGTCTTC. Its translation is CAWSLVTGEVF. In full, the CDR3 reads CAWSLVTGEVFF. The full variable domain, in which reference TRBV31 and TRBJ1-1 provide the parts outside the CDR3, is AQTIHQWPVAEIKAVGSPLSLGCTIKGKSSPNLYWYWQATGGTLQQLFYSITVGQVESVVQLNLSASRPKDDQFILSTEKLLLSHSGFYLCAWSLVTGEVFFGKGTRLTVV.

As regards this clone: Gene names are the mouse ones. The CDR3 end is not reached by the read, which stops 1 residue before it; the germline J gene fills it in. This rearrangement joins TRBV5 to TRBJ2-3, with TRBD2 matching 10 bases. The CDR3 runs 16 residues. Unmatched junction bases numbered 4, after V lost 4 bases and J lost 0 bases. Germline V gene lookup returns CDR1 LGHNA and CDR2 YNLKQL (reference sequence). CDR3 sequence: CASSPGLGISAETLYF. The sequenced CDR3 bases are TGTGCCAGCAGCCCGGGACTGGGGATTAGTGCAGAAACGCTGTAT.

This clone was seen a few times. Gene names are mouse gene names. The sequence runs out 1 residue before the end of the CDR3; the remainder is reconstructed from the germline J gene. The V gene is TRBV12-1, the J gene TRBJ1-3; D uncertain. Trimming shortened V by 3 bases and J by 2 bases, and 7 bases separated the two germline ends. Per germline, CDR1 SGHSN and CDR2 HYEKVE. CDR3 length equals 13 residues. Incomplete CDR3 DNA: TGTGCCAGCTCTACCGGGACTGGAAATACGCTCTAT. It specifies CASSTGTGNTLY. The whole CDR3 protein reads CASSTGTGNTLYF.

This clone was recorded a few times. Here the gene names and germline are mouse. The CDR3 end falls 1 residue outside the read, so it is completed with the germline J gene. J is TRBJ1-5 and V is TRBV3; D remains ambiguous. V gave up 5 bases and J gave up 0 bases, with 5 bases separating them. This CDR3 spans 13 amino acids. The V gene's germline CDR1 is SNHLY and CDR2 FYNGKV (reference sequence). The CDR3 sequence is CASSHSNNQAPLF. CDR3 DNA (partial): TGTGCCAGCAGCCACAGTAACAACCAGGCTCCGCTT.

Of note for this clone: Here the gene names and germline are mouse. The part of the CDR3 DNA that was read is TGTGCCAGCAGCTTATTGTCCAACTATGCTGAGCAGTTC. Its protein is CASSLLSNYAEQF. The whole CDR3 sequence reads CASSLLSNYAEQFF. The J gene is TRBJ2-1, the V gene TRBV3; D is ambiguous. The read stops 1 residue short of the end of the CDR3; the missing end is completed from the germline J gene. The CDR3 covers 14 residues. The V end lost 2 bases, the J end lost 1 base, and 6 bases lay between the germline ends. Germline CDR1 is SNHLY and CDR2 is FYNGKV (reference sequence).

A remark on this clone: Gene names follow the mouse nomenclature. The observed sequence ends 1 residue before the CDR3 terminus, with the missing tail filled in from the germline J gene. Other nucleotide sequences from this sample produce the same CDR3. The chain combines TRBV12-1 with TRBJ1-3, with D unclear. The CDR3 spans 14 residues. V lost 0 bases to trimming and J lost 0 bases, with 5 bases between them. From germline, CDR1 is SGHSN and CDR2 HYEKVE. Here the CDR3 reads CASSLEDSGNTLYF. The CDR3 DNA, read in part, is TGTGCCAGCTCTCTCGAAGATTCTGGAAATACGCTCTAT.

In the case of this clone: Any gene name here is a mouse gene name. The CDR3 DNA, read in part, is TGTGCCAGCAGTTTCTATCTGGGAAACACCGGGCAGCTCTAC. Its translation: CASSFYLGNTGQLY. In full, the CDR3 reads CASSFYLGNTGQLYF. The J gene is TRBJ2-2, the V gene TRBV14; TRBD2 might be the D (5 bases). The read ends 1 residue early relative to the CDR3; the germline J gene fills the gap. The germline CDR1 and CDR2 sequences are SGHDT and FRDEAV. The length of the CDR3 is 15 residues. Trimming removed 0 bases at V and 1 base at J, with 7 bases between. Full variable domain (missing parts from reference TRBV14 and TRBJ2-2): EAGVTQSPRYAVLQEGQAVSFWCDPISGHDTLYWYQQPRDQGPQLLVYFRDEAVIDNSQLPSDRFSAVRPKGTNSTLKIQSAKQGDTATYLCASSFYLGNTGQLYFGEGSKLTVL.

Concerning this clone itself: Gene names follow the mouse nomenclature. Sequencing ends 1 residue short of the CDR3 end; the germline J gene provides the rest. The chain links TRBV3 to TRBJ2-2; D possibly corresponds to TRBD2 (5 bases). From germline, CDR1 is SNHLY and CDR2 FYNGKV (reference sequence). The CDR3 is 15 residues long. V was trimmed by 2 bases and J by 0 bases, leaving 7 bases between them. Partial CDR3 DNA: TGTGCCAGCAGCTTACTCTGGGCAAACACCGGGCAGCTCTAC. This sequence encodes CASSLLWANTGQLY. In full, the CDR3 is CASSLLWANTGQLYF.

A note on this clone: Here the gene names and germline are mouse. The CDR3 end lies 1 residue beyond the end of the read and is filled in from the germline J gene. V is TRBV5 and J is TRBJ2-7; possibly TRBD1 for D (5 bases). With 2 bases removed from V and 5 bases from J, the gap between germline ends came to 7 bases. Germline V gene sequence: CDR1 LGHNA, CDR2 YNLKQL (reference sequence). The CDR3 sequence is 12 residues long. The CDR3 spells CASSQPRDEQYF. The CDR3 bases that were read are TGTGCCAGCAGCCAACCCAGGGATGAACAGTAC.

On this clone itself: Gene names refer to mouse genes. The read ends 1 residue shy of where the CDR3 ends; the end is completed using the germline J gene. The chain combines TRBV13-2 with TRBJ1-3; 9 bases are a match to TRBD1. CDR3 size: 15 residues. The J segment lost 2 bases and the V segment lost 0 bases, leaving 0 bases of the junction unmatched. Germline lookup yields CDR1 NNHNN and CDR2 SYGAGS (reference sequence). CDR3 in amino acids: CASGDDRGPGNTLYF. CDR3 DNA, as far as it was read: TGTGCCAGCGGTGATGACAGGGGGCCTGGAAATACGCTCTAT.

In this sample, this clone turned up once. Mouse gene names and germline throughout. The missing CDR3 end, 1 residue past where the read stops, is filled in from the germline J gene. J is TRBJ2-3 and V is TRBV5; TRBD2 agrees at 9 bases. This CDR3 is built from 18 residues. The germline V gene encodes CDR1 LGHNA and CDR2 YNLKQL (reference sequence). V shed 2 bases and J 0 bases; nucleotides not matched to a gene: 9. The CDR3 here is CASSQNWGVYTSAETLYF. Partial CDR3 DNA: TGTGCCAGCAGCCAAAACTGGGGGGTCTATACTAGTGCAGAAACGCTGTAT.

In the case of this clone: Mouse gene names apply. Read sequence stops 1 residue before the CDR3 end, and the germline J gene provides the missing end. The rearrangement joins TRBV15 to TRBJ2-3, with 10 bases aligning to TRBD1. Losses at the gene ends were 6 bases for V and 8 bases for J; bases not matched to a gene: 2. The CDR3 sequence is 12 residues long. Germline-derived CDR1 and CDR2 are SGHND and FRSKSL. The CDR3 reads CASRRDRGTLYF. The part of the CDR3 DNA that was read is TGTGCCAGCAGGCGGGACAGGGGAACGCTGTAT.

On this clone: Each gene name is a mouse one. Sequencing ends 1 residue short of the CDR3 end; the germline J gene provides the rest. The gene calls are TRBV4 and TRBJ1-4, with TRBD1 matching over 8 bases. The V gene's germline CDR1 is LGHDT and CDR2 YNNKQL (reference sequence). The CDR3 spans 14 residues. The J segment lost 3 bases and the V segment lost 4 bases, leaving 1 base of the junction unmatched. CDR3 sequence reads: CASSFRGPNERLFF. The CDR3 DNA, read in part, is TGTGCCAGCAGCTTCAGGGGGCCCAACGAAAGATTATTT.

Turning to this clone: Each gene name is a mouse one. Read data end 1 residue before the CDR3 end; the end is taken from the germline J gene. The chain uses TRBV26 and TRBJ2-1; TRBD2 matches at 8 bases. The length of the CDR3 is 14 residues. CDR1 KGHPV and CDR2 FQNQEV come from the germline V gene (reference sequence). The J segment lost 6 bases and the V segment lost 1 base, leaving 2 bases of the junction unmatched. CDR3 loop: CASSLWGGRAEQFF. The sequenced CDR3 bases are TGTGCCAGCAGTCTGTGGGGGGGCCGTGCTGAGCAGTTC.

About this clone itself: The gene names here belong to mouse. CDR3 bases read: TGTGCCAGCAGGGGGACACTTAATTCTGGAAATACGCTCTAT. Protein sequence: CASRGTLNSGNTLY. The full-length CDR3 reads as CASRGTLNSGNTLYF. The gene calls are TRBV19 and TRBJ1-3; a weak D match, TRBD1 (6 bases). Read coverage stops 1 residue before the CDR3 terminus; the germline J gene supplies the remainder. Germline CDR1 FNHDT, CDR2 SITEND (reference sequence). The CDR3 is 15 amino acids. Trimming removed 5 bases at V and 0 bases at J, with 12 bases between.

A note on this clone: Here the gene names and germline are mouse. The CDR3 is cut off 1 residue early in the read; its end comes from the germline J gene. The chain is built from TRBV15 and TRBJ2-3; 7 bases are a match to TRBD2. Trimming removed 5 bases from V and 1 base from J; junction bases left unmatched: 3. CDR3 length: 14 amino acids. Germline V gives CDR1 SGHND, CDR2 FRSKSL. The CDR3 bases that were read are TGTGCCAGCAGTCCCGGGGGGGGTGCAGAAACGCTGTAT. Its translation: CASSPGGGAETLY. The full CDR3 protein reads CASSPGGGAETLYF.

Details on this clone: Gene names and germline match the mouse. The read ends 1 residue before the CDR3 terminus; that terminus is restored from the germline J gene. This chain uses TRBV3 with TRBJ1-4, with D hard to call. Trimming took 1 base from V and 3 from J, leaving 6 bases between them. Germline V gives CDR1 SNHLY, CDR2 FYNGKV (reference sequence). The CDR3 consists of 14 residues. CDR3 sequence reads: CASSLGAPNERLFF. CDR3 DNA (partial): TGTGCCAGCAGCTTAGGAGCGCCCAACGAAAGATTATTT.

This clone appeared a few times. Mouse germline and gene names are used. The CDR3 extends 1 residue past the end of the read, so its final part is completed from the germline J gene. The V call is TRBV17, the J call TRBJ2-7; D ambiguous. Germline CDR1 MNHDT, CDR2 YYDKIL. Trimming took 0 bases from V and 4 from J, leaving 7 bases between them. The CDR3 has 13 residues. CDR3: CASSRDMSYEQYF. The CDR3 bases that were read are TGTGCTAGCAGTAGAGATATGAGTTATGAACAGTAC.

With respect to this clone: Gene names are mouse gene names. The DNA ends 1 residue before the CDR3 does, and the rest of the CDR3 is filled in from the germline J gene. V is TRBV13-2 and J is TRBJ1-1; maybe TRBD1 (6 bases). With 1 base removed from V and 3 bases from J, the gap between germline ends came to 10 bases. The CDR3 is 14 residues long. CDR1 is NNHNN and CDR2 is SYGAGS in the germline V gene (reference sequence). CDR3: CASGDSGAYTEVFF. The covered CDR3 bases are TGTGCCAGCGGTGATTCGGGGGCTTACACAGAAGTCTTC.

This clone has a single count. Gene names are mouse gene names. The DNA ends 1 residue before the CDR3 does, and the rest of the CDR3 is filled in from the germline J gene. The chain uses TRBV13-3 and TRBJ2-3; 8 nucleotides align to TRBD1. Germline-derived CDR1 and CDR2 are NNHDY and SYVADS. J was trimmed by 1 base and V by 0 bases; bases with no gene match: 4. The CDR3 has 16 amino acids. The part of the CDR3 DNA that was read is TGTGCCAGCAGTGATGCCTCGGGACAGGGTGCAGAAACGCTGTAT. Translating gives CASSDASGQGAETLY. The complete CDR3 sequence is CASSDASGQGAETLYF.

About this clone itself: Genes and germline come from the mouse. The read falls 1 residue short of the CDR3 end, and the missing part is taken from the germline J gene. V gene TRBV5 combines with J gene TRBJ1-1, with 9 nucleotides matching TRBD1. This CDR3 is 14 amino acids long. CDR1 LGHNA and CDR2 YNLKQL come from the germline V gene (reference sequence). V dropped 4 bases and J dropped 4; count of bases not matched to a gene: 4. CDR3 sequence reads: CASSLQGAGTEVFF. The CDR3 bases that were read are TGTGCCAGCAGCCTACAGGGGGCTGGCACAGAAGTCTTC.

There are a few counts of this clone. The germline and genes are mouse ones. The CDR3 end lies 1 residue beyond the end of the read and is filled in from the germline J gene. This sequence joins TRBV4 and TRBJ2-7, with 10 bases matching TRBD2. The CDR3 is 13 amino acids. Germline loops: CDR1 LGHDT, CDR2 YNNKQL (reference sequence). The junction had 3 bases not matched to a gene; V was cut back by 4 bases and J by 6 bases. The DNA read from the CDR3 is TGTGCCAGCAGCTGGGACTGGGGTTTTGAACAGTAC. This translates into CASSWDWGFEQY. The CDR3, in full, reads CASSWDWGFEQYF.

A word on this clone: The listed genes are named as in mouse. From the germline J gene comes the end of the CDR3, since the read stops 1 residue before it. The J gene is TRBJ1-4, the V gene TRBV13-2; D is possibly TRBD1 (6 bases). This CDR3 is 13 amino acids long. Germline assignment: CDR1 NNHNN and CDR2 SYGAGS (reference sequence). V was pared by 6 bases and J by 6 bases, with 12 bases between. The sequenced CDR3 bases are TGTGCCAGCGAGAGGGGGAGAGACGAAAGATTATTT. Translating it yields CASERGRDERLF. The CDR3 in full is CASERGRDERLFF.

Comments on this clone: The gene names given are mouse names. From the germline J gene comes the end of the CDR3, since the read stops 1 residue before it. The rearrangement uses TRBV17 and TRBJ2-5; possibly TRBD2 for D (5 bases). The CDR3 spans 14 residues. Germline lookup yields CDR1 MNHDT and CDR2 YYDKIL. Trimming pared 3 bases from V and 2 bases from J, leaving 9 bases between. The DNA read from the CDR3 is TGTGCTAGCAGTAGTGGCTGGGTCCAAGACACCCAGTAC. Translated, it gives CASSSGWVQDTQY. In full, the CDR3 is CASSSGWVQDTQYF.